Included here is one T cell receptor (beta chain) sequence, with context. What it binds is not known. The V end lost 0 bases, the J end lost 5 bases, and 9 bases lay between the germline ends. Germline assignment: CDR1 SGDLS and CDR2 YYNGEE. This CDR3 spans 15 amino acids. The sample comes from a study of tumor-infiltrating lymphocytes in localized non-small cell lung cancer. Study observations and caveats: T-cell fraction did not differ between immunotypes IM1 and IM2. No link was found between tumor T-cell fraction and recurrence-free survival. Not all patients were TCR sequenced, owing to tissue quantity.

Using immunoSEQ multiplex PCR, the repertoire was profiled, and TCRdb retains in-frame clones only, with some absent. This table has about 13,000 clones, about four fifths appearing once. Sequencing input: lung tumor tissue. This chain uses TRBV9 with TRBJ1-6, with no clear D. The sequence was collected from a human donor with non-small cell lung cancer. The DNA of the CDR3 is TGTGCCAGCAGCGTAGCGGCAGGAAATAATTCACCCCTCCACTTT. Its translation: CASSVAAGNNSPLHF.